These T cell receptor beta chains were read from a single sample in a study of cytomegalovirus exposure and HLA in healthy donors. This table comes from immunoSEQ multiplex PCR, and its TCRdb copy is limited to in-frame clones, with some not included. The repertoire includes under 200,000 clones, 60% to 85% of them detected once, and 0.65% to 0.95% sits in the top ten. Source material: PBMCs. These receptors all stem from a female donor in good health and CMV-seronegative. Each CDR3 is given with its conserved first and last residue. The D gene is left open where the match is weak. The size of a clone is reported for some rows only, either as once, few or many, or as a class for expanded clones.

CASSSGFTGELFF	TGTGCCAGCAGCTCGGGATTCACCGGGGAGCTGTTTTTT	13	.	.	TRBV13	TRBJ2-2
CASSDQLLGFFNNEQFF	TGTGCCAGCAGTGATCAGTTACTAGGTTTCTTTAACAATGAGCAGTTCTTC	17	.	.	TRBV2	TRBJ2-1
CASSPDRANYGYTF	TGTGCCAGCTCACCCGACAGGGCTAACTATGGCTACACCTTC	14	.	TRBD1	TRBV18	TRBJ1-2
CASSDSGRVNEQFF	TGTGCCAGCAGTGATAGCGGGAGGGTAAATGAGCAGTTCTTC	14	.	TRBD2	TRBV28	TRBJ2-1
CASSSPGQVNEKLFF	TGTGCCAGCAGCTCCCCGGGACAGGTTAATGAAAAACTGTTTTTT	15	.	TRBD1	TRBV5-5	TRBJ1-4
CASSEGARLHEQYF	TGTGCCAGCAGTGAAGGAGCCAGGCTACACGAGCAGTACTTC	14	once	.	TRBV6-1	TRBJ2-7
CASSLGTGAPYGYTF	TGTGCCAGCAGTTTGGGTACAGGGGCACCCTATGGCTACACCTTC	15	.	TRBD1	TRBV28	TRBJ1-2
CASSLRQGRGLSNQPQHF	TGTGCCAGCAGCTTGCGCCAGGGTAGGGGCTTAAGCAATCAGCCCCAGCATTTT	18	.	.	TRBV5-6	TRBJ1-5
CATSRDKPAGGSGGELFF	TGTGCCACCAGCAGAGATAAACCAGCGGGAGGCTCGGGCGGGGAGCTGTTTTTT	18	.	TRBD2	TRBV15	TRBJ2-2
CASGGVGSETQYF	TGTGCCAGCGGGGGGGTAGGTTCTGAGACCCAGTACTTC	13	.	TRBD2	TRBV5-6	TRBJ2-5
CASSYGQIYEQYF	TGTGCCAGCAGTTACGGACAGATATACGAGCAGTACTTC	13	.	.	TRBV6-5	TRBJ2-7
CASSEKPGIRQYF	TGTGCCAGCAGTGAAAAACCGGGTATTAGGCAGTATTTT	13	.	.	TRBV2	TRBJ2-3
CASSMGRGRSYEQYF	TGTGCCAGTAGTATGGGAAGGGGCCGATCCTACGAGCAGTACTTC	15	.	.	TRBV19	TRBJ2-7
CASSLELDTGELFF	TGTGCCAGCAGCCTCGAGTTAGACACCGGGGAGCTGTTTTTT	14	.	.	TRBV7-8	TRBJ2-2
CARVSQVATNEKLFF	TGTGCCAGAGTCTCCCAGGTAGCAACTAATGAAAAACTGTTTTTT	15	.	.	TRBV19	TRBJ1-4
CASSPDRASPLHF	TGTGCCAGCAGCCCCGACAGGGCCTCACCCCTCCACTTT	13	.	TRBD1	TRBV7-8	TRBJ1-6
CASSQHKGQTYGYTF	TGTGCCAGCAGCCAACATAAGGGACAGACCTATGGCTACACCTTC	15	.	TRBD1	TRBV14	TRBJ1-2
CASSVGQGAYGYTF	TGTGCCAGCAGCGTCGGACAGGGGGCGTATGGCTACACCTTC	14	.	TRBD1	TRBV9	TRBJ1-2
CASRGISGYEQYF	TGTGCCTCCCGAGGAATTAGCGGCTACGAGCAGTACTTC	13	.	.	TRBV10-3	TRBJ2-7
CASSPPRGSGANGLTF	TGTGCCAGCTCACCGCCCAGGGGCTCTGGGGCCAACGGCCTGACTTTC	16	.	.	TRBV18	TRBJ2-6
CASSLRANSYNEQFF	TGTGCCAGCAGTTTACGAGCGAACTCCTACAATGAGCAGTTCTTC	15	.	.	TRBV28	TRBJ2-1
CASSEVEPGTSGRNEQYF	TGTGCCAGCAGTGAAGTGGAGCCTGGAACTAGCGGGAGGAACGAGCAGTACTTC	18	.	TRBD2	TRBV6-1	TRBJ2-7
CASTPVPGGSNEQFF	TGTGCCAGCACTCCGGTCCCGGGGGGTTCCAATGAGCAGTTCTTC	15	.	TRBD2	TRBV5-4	TRBJ2-1
CASRPRAAGETQYF	TGTGCCAGTAGACCCAGGGCCGCCGGGGAGACCCAGTACTTC	14	.	.	TRBV19	TRBJ2-5
CASSDTQYRVTQYF	TGTGCCAGCAGCGATACCCAATACAGGGTGACGCAGTATTTT	14	.	.	TRBV9	TRBJ2-3
CASSPSGADTQYF	TGTGCCAGCAGCCCGAGCGGCGCAGATACGCAGTATTTT	13	.	.	TRBV11-2	TRBJ2-3
CASSYPGTGNEKLFF	TGTGCCAGCAGCTATCCCGGGACAGGGAATGAAAAACTGTTTTTT	15	.	TRBD1	TRBV11-2	TRBJ1-4
CASSIDSPSGRDEQFF	TGTGCCAGTAGTATAGATTCTCCTAGCGGGAGAGATGAGCAGTTCTTC	16	.	TRBD2	TRBV19	TRBJ2-1
CASSVQGAGGGTDTQYF	TGTGCCAGCAGCGTCCAAGGAGCGGGGGGGGGCACAGATACGCAGTATTTT	17	.	TRBD2	TRBV9	TRBJ2-3
CASSEGGLAVFDDTQYF	TGTGCCAGCAGTGAAGGCGGTCTAGCGGTTTTCGATGATACGCAGTATTTT	17	.	TRBD2	TRBV6-1	TRBJ2-3
CASSLAPTGSNSPLHF	TGCGCCAGCAGCTTGGCTCCGACAGGGTCGAATTCACCCCTCCACTTT	16	.	TRBD1	TRBV5-1	TRBJ1-6
CASSAGTGVLRAGELFF	TGTGCCAGCAGCGCCGGGACAGGGGTTCTTAGGGCCGGGGAGCTGTTTTTT	17	.	TRBD1	TRBV9	TRBJ2-2
CSARLEYEQYF	TGCAGTGCTCGACTGGAGTACGAGCAGTACTTC	11	.	.	TRBV20-1	TRBJ2-7
CASSFPGTGAYEQYF	TGTGCCAGCAGTTTCCCCGGGACAGGGGCATACGAGCAGTACTTC	15	.	TRBD1	TRBV28	TRBJ2-7
CASSLDPSNEQFF	TGTGCCAGCAGCCTAGACCCCAGCAATGAGCAGTTCTTC	13	few	.	TRBV6-5	TRBJ2-1
CASSFNLGSSYEQYF	TGCGCCAGCAGCTTCAACCTAGGCAGCTCCTACGAGCAGTACTTC	15	.	.	TRBV5-1	TRBJ2-7
CASSLEGVVTGELFF	TGCGCCAGCAGCTTGGAAGGGGTGGTCACCGGGGAGCTGTTTTTT	15	.	.	TRBV5-1	TRBJ2-2
CASSIGRDRYEAFF	TGTGCCAGTAGTATAGGCCGAGATAGATATGAAGCTTTCTTT	14	.	.	TRBV19	TRBJ1-1
CASSHGGTGELFF	TGTGCCAGCAGCCATGGGGGGACCGGGGAGCTGTTTTTT	13	.	.	TRBV11-1	TRBJ2-2
CASSLRQGQRTEAFF	TGTGCCAGCAGCTTAAGGCAGGGGCAACGAACTGAAGCTTTCTTT	15	.	.	TRBV7-6	TRBJ1-1
CASSKEAGGPTYNEQFF	TGTGCCAGCAGTAAAGAGGCGGGAGGGCCGACCTACAATGAGCAGTTCTTC	17	.	TRBD2	TRBV7-6	TRBJ2-1
CASSVASRDTQYF	TGTGCCAGCAGCGTAGCTTCCAGAGATACGCAGTATTTT	13	.	.	TRBV9	TRBJ2-3
CASSPSGFYEQYF	TGTGCCAGCAGTCCCTCAGGGTTCTACGAGCAGTACTTC	13	few	.	TRBV28	TRBJ2-7